These 28 T cell receptor beta chains were all obtained from the same sample, sequenced in a study of blood T cell repertoires in COVID-19. Some clones are missing from TCRdb's copy, which holds only in-frame ones; the method was immunoSEQ multiplex PCR. The sample records approximately 300,000 clones, about 92% being singletons. The sample consisted of PBMCs or T cells enriched from blood (not recorded which). These receptors were taken from a woman between 25 and 40 years old who had recovered from COVID-19.

The count of this clone is one. The J gene is TRBJ1-3, the V gene TRBV4-2; 9 positions agree with TRBD1. Germline CDR1 reads LGHNA; CDR2 reads YNFKEQ. V lost 3 bases and J lost 4; bases outside the gene matches: 19. The CDR3 length is 20 residues. The CDR3 nucleotides are TGTGCCAGCAGCCAGGTCTTAGGTGGGACAGGGATATTAGGAGGAAACACCATATATTTT. Translation: CASSQVLGGTGILGGNTIYF.

The chain carries TRBV5-1 and TRBJ2-1, with D possibly matching TRBD2 (6 bases). V lost 0 bases to trimming and J lost 0 bases, with 10 bases between them. CDR1 and CDR2 from the germline V gene are SGHRS and YFSETQ. The CDR3 runs to 16 residues. CDR3 nucleotides: TGCGCCAGCAGCTTGGGCGGGACGAACTCCTACAATGAGCAGTTCTTC. Translating gives CASSLGGTNSYNEQFF. The variable domain in full, with the rest retrieved from reference TRBV5-1 and TRBJ2-1, is KAGVTQTPRYLIKTRGQQVTLSCSPISGHRSVSWYQQTPGQGLQFLFEYFSETQRNKGNFPGRFSGRQFSNSRSEMNVSTLELGDSALYLCASSLGGTNSYNEQFFGPGTRLTVL.

The chain links TRBV4-1 to TRBJ2-1; D perhaps matches TRBD1 (6 bases). The V end was cut by 8 bases, the J end by 8 bases, with 22 bases between. Germline-derived CDR1 and CDR2 are MGHRA and YSYEKL. This CDR3 contains 15 residues. The DNA of the CDR3 is TGCGCCAGCTGCAACATAGGGGGTTTATCGGATGAGCAGTTCTTC. Translated: CASCNIGGLSDEQFF.

The J gene is TRBJ2-1, the V gene TRBV7-2; D perhaps matches TRBD1 (6 bases). The germline V gene has CDR1 SGHTA and CDR2 FQGNSA. Trimming left V 1 base short and J 1 base short, with 8 bases between. This CDR3 contains 15 residues. The DNA of the CDR3 is TGTGCCAGCAGCTTAGACAGGGATTCCTACAATGAGCAGTTCTTC. It yields the protein CASSLDRDSYNEQFF.

The rearrangement uses TRBV15 and TRBJ2-2, with a possible D match to TRBD1 (7 bases). The germline gives CDR1 LNHNV, CDR2 YYDKDF (reference sequence). The CDR3 consists of 15 residues. The V end lost 6 bases, the J end lost 6 bases, and 17 bases lay between the germline ends. CDR3 coding DNA: TGTGCCACCAGAGGGGGGAACAGGGGACCCGGGGAGCTGTTTTTT. It encodes CATRGGNRGPGELFF.

The rearrangement joins TRBV15 to TRBJ2-1; D is possibly TRBD1 (6 bases). Per germline, CDR1 LNHNV and CDR2 YYDKDF (reference sequence). The CDR3 covers 14 residues. V lost 0 bases and J lost 10, with 13 bases in between. DNA of the CDR3: TGTGCCACCAGCAGAGATATGGGGGCCCGAGAGCAGTTCTTC. Its protein is CATSRDMGAREQFF.

This sequence joins TRBV18 and TRBJ2-5, with 14 positions matching TRBD2. CDR1 is KGHSH, CDR2 LQKENI, per germline. The CDR3 is 17 amino acids. Trimming at V came to 0 bases and at J to 10 bases, leaving 10 bases not matched to a gene. Here the CDR3 DNA reads TGTGCCAGCTCACCACCCGGACTAGCGGGGGGCCCGGGAGGCCAGTACTTC. This translates into CASSPPGLAGGPGGQYF.

The chain has TRBV13 and TRBJ2-5; TRBD2 is a possible D gene (6 bases). Trimming pared 0 bases from V and 4 bases from J, leaving 9 bases between. Looked up from germline, CDR1 is PRHDT and CDR2 is FYEKMQ (reference sequence). The CDR3 sequence is 14 residues long. This chain's CDR3 is CASSLGLAPETQYF. The CDR3 nucleotides read TGTGCCAGCAGCTTAGGACTAGCACCAGAGACCCAGTACTTC.

This sequence joins TRBV6-5 and TRBJ2-1, with TRBD1 matching over 8 bases. The CDR3 consists of 15 residues. The ends lost 6 bases at V and 4 bases at J; junction bases unmatched: 8. CDR1 and CDR2 (germline): MNHEY, SVGAGI. DNA for the CDR3: TGTGCCAGCAGGAAGCGACAGGGGTGGTACAATGAGCAGTTCTTC. This encodes CASRKRQGWYNEQFF.

The chain couples TRBV28 to TRBJ1-5; D not resolved. The CDR3 contains 13 residues. Germline CDR1 MDHEN, CDR2 SYDVKM. V was trimmed by 2 bases and J by 4 bases, leaving 6 bases between them. The CDR3 DNA sequence: TGTGCCAGCAGTTTAACAGCTAATCAGCCCCAGCATTTT. Amino acids: CASSLTANQPQHF.

The chain has TRBV5-5 and TRBJ1-2; D not certain. V shed 1 base and J shed 4 bases, with 11 bases lying between them. Germline CDR1 and CDR2: SGHKS and YYEKEE (reference sequence). This CDR3 has 14 residues. The CDR3 is CASSLSSAVYGYTF. DNA for the CDR3: TGTGCCAGCAGCTTGTCCTCAGCGGTCTATGGCTACACCTTC.

This rearrangement joins TRBV18 to TRBJ1-3, with D unclear. V was pared by 6 bases and J by 0 bases, with 12 bases between. Germline loops: CDR1 KGHSH, CDR2 LQKENI. The CDR3 totals 15 residues. CDR3 bases: TGTGCCAGCTCGCTACCCAAGAGCTCTGGAAACACCATATATTTT. Amino acids: CASSLPKSSGNTIYF.

The rearrangement links TRBV19 to TRBJ1-2; the match to TRBD1 covers 10 bases. CDR3 length: 17 residues. J gave up 5 bases and V 11 bases, and 20 bases lay outside the gene matches. Germline loops: CDR1 LNHDA, CDR2 SQIVND (reference sequence). CDR3 sequence reads: CASRGARPGQGFYGYTF. CDR3 DNA sequence: TGTGCCTCAAGGGGGGCACGACCGGGACAGGGGTTTTATGGCTACACCTTC.

V gene TRBV28 combines with J gene TRBJ2-7, with TRBD1 matching over 7 bases. The CDR3 is 14 residues long. J gave up 3 bases and V 5 bases, and 7 bases lay outside the gene matches. Germline assignment: CDR1 MDHEN and CDR2 SYDVKM. As DNA, the CDR3 is TGTGCCAGCAGTGCCCGACAGGGAGTCTACGAGCAGTACTTC. Encoded protein: CASSARQGVYEQYF.

J is TRBJ1-2 and V is TRBV28, with D tentatively TRBD1 (6 bases). Trimming cost V 2 bases and J 5 bases, with 15 bases left between them. The CDR3 is 15 residues long. The germline V gene encodes CDR1 MDHEN and CDR2 SYDVKM. The CDR3 coding sequence is TGTGCCAGCAGTTTAATCCTCAGGCAGGGGTATGGCTACACCTTC. This encodes CASSLILRQGYGYTF.

The V and J genes are TRBV27 and TRBJ2-7, with TRBD1 matching over 9 bases. Unmatched junction bases numbered 6, after V lost 4 bases and J lost 2 bases. Germline CDR1 reads MNHEY; CDR2 reads SMNVEV (reference sequence). This CDR3 comprises 15 residues. CDR3 nucleotide sequence: TGTGCCAGCAGTTCGTCCGGGACAGGGACCTACGAGCAGTACTTC. This translates into CASSSSGTGTYEQYF.

The V call is TRBV7-2, the J call TRBJ2-3; TRBD2 agrees at 7 bases. J lost 1 base, V lost 5 bases, and 6 bases had no gene match. This CDR3 has 15 residues. The V gene's germline CDR1 is SGHTA and CDR2 FQGNSA. CDR3 loop: CASSPVAGGTDTQYF. The CDR3 coding sequence is TGTGCCAGCAGCCCAGTCGCGGGAGGCACAGATACGCAGTATTTT.

The chain uses TRBV5-4 and TRBJ1-1; the D is unclear. Germline V CDR1 and CDR2: SGHNT, YYREEE (reference sequence). Between the trimmed V and J ends, which lost 0 bases and 2 bases, there was a span of 5 bases. The CDR3 loop spans 13 amino acids. The DNA for the CDR3 is TGTGCCAGCAGCTTGGCCCCTAACACTGAAGCTTTCTTT. Amino acids: CASSLAPNTEAFF.

V gene TRBV2 combines with J gene TRBJ2-7; possible D gene TRBD1, 5 bases. CDR1 and CDR2 from the germline V gene are SNHLY and FYNNEI. Trimming stripped 2 bases from V and 7 bases from J, with 9 bases between. The CDR3 is made up of 12 amino acids. The CDR3 loop is CASSELTAEQYF. CDR3 nucleotide sequence: TGTGCCAGCAGTGAATTGACAGCGGAGCAGTACTTC. Full variable domain (remainder filled in from reference TRBV2 and TRBJ2-7): EPEVTQTPSHQVTQMGQEVILRCVPISNHLYFYWYRQILGQKVEFLVSFYNNEISEKSEIFDDQFSVERPDGSNFTLKIRSTKLEDSAMYFCASSELTAEQYFGPGTRLTVT.

The chain combines TRBV9 with TRBJ1-3; 8 bases match TRBD1. The junction had 6 bases not matched to a gene; V was cut back by 2 bases and J by 2 bases. Looked up from germline, CDR1 is SGDLS and CDR2 is YYNGEE. The CDR3 sequence is 16 residues long. The CDR3 nucleotides are TGTGCCAGCAGCGTCGGACAGGGAGAAGCTGGAAACACCATATATTTT. Its protein is CASSVGQGEAGNTIYF.

The chain combines TRBV11-2 with TRBJ2-1; no definite D call. Germline-derived CDR1 and CDR2 are SGHAT and FQNNGV. The CDR3 extends over 15 amino acids. V shed 7 bases and J shed 3 bases, with 16 bases lying between them. The CDR3 DNA follows: TGTGCCAGCACCCCGCGGCTGACTTTCTACAATGAGCAGTTCTTC. This encodes CASTPRLTFYNEQFF. The full variable domain, in which reference TRBV11-2 and TRBJ2-1 provide the parts outside the CDR3, is EAGVAQSPRYKIIEKRQSVAFWCNPISGHATLYWYQQILGQGPKLLIQFQNNGVVDDSQLPKDRFSAERLKGVDSTLKIQPAKLEDSAVYLCASTPRLTFYNEQFFGPGTRLTVL.

V usage is TRBV19 and J usage is TRBJ1-1; 8 bases align to TRBD1. V dropped 6 bases and J dropped 6; count of bases not matched to a gene: 12. From germline, CDR1 is LNHDA and CDR2 SQIVND (reference sequence). The CDR3 is 15 residues long. The CDR3 region is CASRPRQGKGAEAFF. In nucleotides, the CDR3 is TGTGCCAGTAGGCCTCGACAGGGGAAGGGCGCTGAAGCTTTCTTT. Variable domain in full (rest from reference TRBV19 and TRBJ1-1): DGGITQSPKYLFRKEGQNVTLSCEQNLNHDAMYWYRQDPGQGLRLIYYSQIVNDFQKGDIAEGYSVSREKKESFPLTVTSAQKNPTAFYLCASRPRQGKGAEAFFGQGTRLTVV.

The chain has TRBV7-6 and TRBJ2-1; D is possibly TRBD2 (6 bases). The CDR3 runs to 17 residues. Trimming pared 1 base from V and 2 bases from J, leaving 15 bases between. Looked up from germline, CDR1 is SGHVS and CDR2 is FNYEAQ. In nucleotides, the CDR3 is TGTGCCAGCAGCTTAGAGGCTAGCGAGAAAGCCTACAATGAGCAGTTCTTC. Residues: CASSLEASEKAYNEQFF.

The V gene is TRBV24-1, the J gene TRBJ2-1, with 7 bases aligning to TRBD1. CDR3 length equals 12 residues. V lost 7 bases and J lost 6; bases outside the gene matches: 2. Germline V gives CDR1 KGHDR, CDR2 SFDVKD. CDR3 bases: TGTGCCACCAGGGCAGGGGGCAATGAGCAGTTCTTC. This gives the protein CATRAGGNEQFF.

This clone was detected only once. The rearrangement links TRBV3-1 (or the pseudogene TRBV3-2) to TRBJ1-2; no clear D. Germline values: CDR1 LGHDT, CDR2 YNNKEL (reference sequence). V dropped 4 bases and J dropped 3 bases, with 12 bases sitting between them. This CDR3 is built from 14 residues. In DNA, the CDR3 is TGTGCCAGCAGCCCGGTCGGCGGGGACTATGGCTACACCTTC. Its protein is CASSPVGGDYGYTF.

The chain couples TRBV5-6 to TRBJ2-7; perhaps TRBD2 as D (6 bases). The V gene's germline CDR1 is SGHDT and CDR2 YYEEEE. The CDR3 is made up of 15 amino acids. The V end lost 1 base, the J end lost 3 bases, and 14 bases lay between the germline ends. For the CDR3, the DNA is TGTGCCAGCAGCTTGTCGGACTGGCGGGGCTACGAGCAGTACTTC. Protein: CASSLSDWRGYEQYF.

The chain carries TRBV4-1 and TRBJ2-7; D remains unclear. The germline CDR1 and CDR2 sequences are MGHRA and YSYEKL. This CDR3 is built from 13 residues. Trimming removed 5 bases from V and 4 bases from J, with 12 bases in between. The CDR3 is CASSEQLRYEQYF. CDR3 coding DNA: TGCGCCAGCAGCGAACAGCTCCGTTACGAGCAGTACTTC.

V is TRBV5-5 and J is TRBJ2-7, with 9 bases identical to TRBD1. Germline V gene sequence: CDR1 SGHKS, CDR2 YYEKEE (reference sequence). This CDR3 spans 14 amino acids. V gave up 4 bases and J gave up 6 bases; unmatched junction bases: 8. In nucleotides, the CDR3 is TGTGCCAGCAGCGGTATTCGACAGGGGGTCGAGCAGTACTTC. Protein product: CASSGIRQGVEQYF.